These T cell receptor beta chains were read from a single sample in a study of post-analysis software for immune sequencing data. TCRdb re-derived calls from the PCR reads in MiXCR, one entry per CDR3 protein. Of hundreds of thousands of distinct CDR3 sequences listed, about 40% were seen once; the top ten hold around 4.8%. Sequenced input: blood. These receptors came from a girl between 10 and 17 years old with multiple sclerosis. The conserved cysteine and the conserved F or W are not part of the CDR3 here.

v_call	j_call	cdr3_aa
TRBV15	TRBJ2-1	ATSRDLKVGSSYNEQF
TRBV15	TRBJ2-7	ATSGGQGFSYEQY
TRBV12-3/TRBV12-4	TRBJ2-2	ASRSPTSSHTGELF
TRBV15	TRBJ1-5	ATSRDQDRSSFPQH
TRBV28	.	ACSPTIRLYEQY
TRBV7-3	TRBJ2-2	ASSPLRGGNTGELF
TRBV7-3	.	ASSPGGTIQY
TRBV12-3/TRBV12-4	TRBJ1-4	ASRQVNNEKLF
TRBV6-1	TRBJ1-2	ASIPDYEGRSYT
TRBV11-2	TRBJ1-2	ASSTDRAYGYT
TRBV12-3/TRBV12-4	.	ASSRPVGGPGSYNEQY
TRBV13	TRBJ1-6	ASSFFSTDHNSPLH
TRBV7-9	TRBJ1-2	ASSLGEAELPYGYT
TRBV7-2	TRBJ2-3	ASSPNPAGPDTQY
TRBV19	TRBJ1-1	ASSWGGWNTEAF
TRBV5-8	TRBJ2-7	ASRPGTGPSKSYEQY
TRBV20-1	TRBJ1-5	SALPGKGGDQPQH
TRBV20-1	TRBJ2-5	SAGGGVAREGPEQY
TRBV7-9	TRBJ2-1	ASRISSYNEQF
TRBV5-1	TRBJ2-1	ASSWGDREVRNEQF
TRBV12-3/TRBV12-4	TRBJ1-5	ASSSTGGYQPQH
TRBV5-1	TRBJ1-1	ASSWEERGNTEAF
TRBV21-1	TRBJ2-7	ASSKRGHSYEQY
TRBV29-1	TRBJ2-1	SAQGARGLSEQF
TRBV24-1	TRBJ1-5	ATSDPGTGSNQPQH
TRBV4-1	TRBJ2-3	ASSPTGLAGGPVSTDTQY
TRBV12-3/TRBV12-4	TRBJ2-3	ASSVHTSGESTDTQY
TRBV6-2/TRBV6-3	TRBJ1-5	ASRNTQGASNQPQH
TRBV12-5	TRBJ1-2	ASGLAPRGGGVGGYT
TRBV7-3	TRBJ2-7	ASSLGYGVTYEQY
TRBV4-1	TRBJ1-2	ASSLIAAGSGYT
TRBV5-6	TRBJ1-5	ASSLVGYNQPQH
TRBV30	TRBJ1-1	AWTLTVRDEAF
TRBV20-1	TRBJ2-3	SALALAASTDTQY
TRBV20-1	TRBJ2-7	SARQFTSGEQY
TRBV4-1	TRBJ1-2	ASSSFSRTGLST
TRBV7-8	TRBJ2-7	ASSSPTSYEQY
TRBV6-5	.	ASSNRRGYIQY
TRBV12-3/TRBV12-4	TRBJ2-6	ASSRDGGANVLT
TRBV5-1	TRBJ2-3	ASSRRTSGSFPDTQY
TRBV4-1	TRBJ1-1	ASSRSGGNTEAF
TRBV10-3	TRBJ1-3	AISESLTRNTIY
TRBV30	TRBJ1-6	AGHRVDNSPLH
TRBV6-1	TRBJ1-5	ASRYRGGQPQH
TRBV20-1	.	SAESHSPDSETQY
TRBV28	TRBJ2-1	ASSFPLAGGTNEQF
TRBV6-4	TRBJ2-7	ASSDRTSGIYEQY
TRBV5-1	TRBJ1-1	ASSLVSGRREEAF
TRBV6-5	TRBJ2-1	ASSYGGAHEQF
TRBV5-5	TRBJ2-5	ASSLSRVDQETQY
TRBV24-1	TRBJ2-3	ATSDLPGGETDTQY
TRBV7-2	TRBJ1-1	ASSNRGRAEAF
TRBV3-1	TRBJ2-2	ASSQEVARAGTGELF